This T cell receptor beta chain originates from a study of cytomegalovirus exposure and HLA in healthy donors. Study findings and constraints: High sensitivity and specificity were reportedly achieved when the classifier diagnosed cytomegalovirus status.

On this clone: What it binds is not known.

Libraries were prepared by immunoSEQ multiplex PCR; TCRdb keeps only in-frame clonotypes and omits some of them. The sample records around 60,000 clones, 80% to 95% being singletons. Germline V CDR1 and CDR2: SNHLY, FYNNEI. The CDR3 has 13 residues. The ends were cut back, 4 bases at V and 1 base at J, with 8 bases in the middle. The sequenced sample consisted of PBMCs. The sequence was collected from a man younger than 30 in good health and CMV-seronegative. This chain links TRBV2 with TRBJ2-7, with D possibly TRBD2 on 6 matching bases. CDR3 in DNA: TGTGCCAGCAGTGGACTAGTATCCTACGAGCAGTACTTC. This encodes CASSGLVSYEQYF.